A selection of T cell receptor beta chains follows, all from one sample in a study of identical twins. TCRdb analysed the 5' RACE reads with MiXCR anew, one entry per CDR3 protein. The repertoire consists of 1.5 million to 2 million distinct CDR3 sequences, with under 35% occurring once and the leading ten covering 0.27%. The sample taken for sequencing was cord blood. These receptors originate from a newborn girl in good health. The CDR3 runs from the conserved cysteine through the conserved F or W. The D gene is left open where the match is weak. Clone size is given for some rows only: seen once, a few or many times, or a class if the clone is expanded.

clone_size,v_call,d_call,j_call,cdr3_aa,cdr3_nt
few,TRBV12-3/TRBV12-4,.,TRBJ1-2,CASTPWGPYGYTF,TGTGCCAGCACTCCTTGGGGGCCCTATGGCTACACCTTC
.,TRBV20-1,.,TRBJ1-6,CSAGLGPNSPLHF,TGCAGTGCTGGGTTAGGCCCGAATTCACCCCTCCACTTT
.,TRBV12-3/TRBV12-4,.,TRBJ1-1,CASSFARWGTEAFF,TGTGCCAGCAGTTTTGCGAGGTGGGGGACTGAAGCTTTCTTT
.,TRBV5-1,.,TRBJ1-2,CASSPGEVFSYGYTF,TGCGCCAGCAGCCCGGGGGAAGTGTTCAGCTATGGCTACACCTTC
.,TRBV28,TRBD2,TRBJ2-3,CARSLAGYTDTQYF,TGTGCCCGCAGTTTAGCGGGATACACAGATACGCAGTATTTT
.,TRBV11-3,.,TRBJ1-5,CASSFNRVLGRQPQHF,TGTGCCAGCAGCTTTAACAGGGTTTTGGGGAGGCAGCCCCAGCATTTT
few,TRBV6-6,TRBD2,TRBJ2-5,CASSRGGLTQYF,TGTGCCAGCAGTCGGGGGGGCCTAACCCAGTACTTC
few,TRBV10-3,.,TRBJ2-1,CAIRGQSDSYNEQFF,TGTGCCATCCGAGGACAGTCCGACTCCTACAATGAGCAGTTCTTC
few,TRBV9,.,TRBJ1-2,CASSGGTLARGYGYTF,TGTGCCAGCAGCGGGGGGACTCTCGCTCGTGGCTATGGCTACACCTTC
many,TRBV29-1,.,TRBJ2-7,CSVPGVLSYEQYF,TGCAGCGTCCCCGGTGTCCTCTCCTACGAGCAGTACTTC
.,TRBV5-1,TRBD2,TRBJ2-3,CASSLQAGATTDTQYF,TGCGCCAGCAGCCTACAAGCGGGGGCCACCACAGATACGCAGTATTTT
.,TRBV20-1,TRBD1,TRBJ2-7,CSARGQGGPEQYF,TGCAGTGCTAGGGGACAGGGGGGCCCGGAGCAGTACTTC
few,TRBV4-2,.,TRBJ2-6,CASSPAGANVLTF,TGTGCCAGCAGCCCGGCCGGGGCCAACGTCCTGACTTTC
.,TRBV28,TRBD2,TRBJ2-7,CASSPGLAGRTYEQYF,TGTGCCAGCAGTCCAGGACTAGCGGGACGAACCTACGAGCAGTACTTC
.,TRBV29-1,.,TRBJ1-5,CSVEDGTGGNQPQHF,TGCAGCGTTGAAGACGGTACGGGGGGCAATCAGCCCCAGCATTTT
few,TRBV13,TRBD2,TRBJ2-3,CASSFEGLLTDTQYF,TGTGCCAGCAGCTTCGAGGGACTACTCACAGATACGCAGTATTTT
.,TRBV25-1,.,TRBJ2-7,CASSDRVSEQYF,TGTGCCAGCAGTGACAGGGTATCCGAGCAGTACTTC
.,TRBV4-1,.,TRBJ1-2,CASSHRTLRFLDHYGYTF,TGCGCCAGCAGCCACCGAACTCTTAGATTTCTGGACCACTATGGCTACACCTTC
.,TRBV9,TRBD2,TRBJ2-1,CASSVLTSGSYNEQFF,TGTGCCAGCAGCGTCCTGACTAGCGGGAGCTACAATGAGCAGTTCTTC
.,TRBV25-1,.,TRBJ1-2,CASSELGTIYGYTF,TGTGCCAGCAGTGAATTGGGGACAATCTATGGCTACACCTTC
few,TRBV3-1,.,TRBJ2-1,CASSPDPLRSSYNEQFF,TGTGCCAGCAGCCCCGATCCCCTTAGGAGCTCCTACAATGAGCAGTTCTTC
many,TRBV4-2,TRBD2,TRBJ2-3,CASSQDYSGRDTDTQYF,TGTGCCAGCAGCCAAGATTACAGCGGGAGGGACACAGATACGCAGTATTTT
few,TRBV20-1,.,TRBJ2-3,CSARPLGDTQYF,TGCAGTGCTAGACCCTTGGGAGATACGCAGTATTTT
few,TRBV5-1,.,TRBJ2-1,CASSFQPVGVSYNEQFF,TGCGCCAGCAGCTTCCAGCCCGTTGGGGTTTCCTACAATGAGCAGTTCTTC
few,TRBV6-1,TRBD1,TRBJ1-2,CASSEVGRGYYGYTF,TGTGCCAGCAGTGAAGTTGGCAGGGGGTACTATGGCTACACCTTC
.,TRBV20-1,.,TRBJ2-7,CGALAYNEQYF,TGCGGGGCTCTAGCGTACAATGAGCAGTACTTC
.,TRBV28,.,TRBJ2-5,CASIGFRETQYF,TGTGCCAGCATTGGGTTTAGGGAGACCCAGTACTTC
few,TRBV2,.,TRBJ2-3,CASRVGDTQYF,TGTGCCAGCCGCGTGGGAGATACGCAGTATTTT